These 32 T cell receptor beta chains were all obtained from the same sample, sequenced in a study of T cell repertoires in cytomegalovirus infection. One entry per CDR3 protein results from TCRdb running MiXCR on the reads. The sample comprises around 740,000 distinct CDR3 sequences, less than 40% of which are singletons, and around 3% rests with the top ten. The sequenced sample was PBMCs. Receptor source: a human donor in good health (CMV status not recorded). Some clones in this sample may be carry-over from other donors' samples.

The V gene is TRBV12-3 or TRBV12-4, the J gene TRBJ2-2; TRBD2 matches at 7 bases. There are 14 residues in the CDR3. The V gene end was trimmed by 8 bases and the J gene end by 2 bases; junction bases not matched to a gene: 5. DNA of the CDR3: TGTGCCAGCGGCCTAGCGGCCAACACCGGGGAGCTGTTTTTT. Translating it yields CASGLAANTGELFF.

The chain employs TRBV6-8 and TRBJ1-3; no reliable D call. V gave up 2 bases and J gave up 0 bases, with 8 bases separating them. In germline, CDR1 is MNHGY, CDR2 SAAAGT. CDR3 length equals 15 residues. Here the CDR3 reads CASSYDESSGNTIYF. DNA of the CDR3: TGTGCCAGCAGTTACGATGAGAGCTCTGGAAACACCATATATTTT.

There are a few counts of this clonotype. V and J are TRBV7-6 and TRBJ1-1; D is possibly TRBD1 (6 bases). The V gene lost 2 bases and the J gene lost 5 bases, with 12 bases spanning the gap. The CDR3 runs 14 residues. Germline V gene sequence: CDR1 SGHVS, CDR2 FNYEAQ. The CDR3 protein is CASSLKQGGTEAFF. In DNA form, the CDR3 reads TGTGCCAGCAGCTTAAAACAGGGTGGAACTGAAGCTTTCTTT.

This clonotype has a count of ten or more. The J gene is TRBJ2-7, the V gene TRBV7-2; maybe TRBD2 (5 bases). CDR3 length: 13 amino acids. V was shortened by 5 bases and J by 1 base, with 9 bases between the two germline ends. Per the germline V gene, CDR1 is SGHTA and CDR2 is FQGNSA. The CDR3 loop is CASSQSGSYEQYF. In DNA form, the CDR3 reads TGTGCCAGCAGCCAGTCGGGATCCTACGAGCAGTACTTC.

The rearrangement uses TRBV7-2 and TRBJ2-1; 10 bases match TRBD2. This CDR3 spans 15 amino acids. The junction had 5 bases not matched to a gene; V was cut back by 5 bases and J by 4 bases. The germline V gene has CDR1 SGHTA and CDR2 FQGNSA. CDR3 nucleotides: TGTGCCAGCAGCACGGAAGCGGGAGGGTACAATGAGCAGTTCTTC. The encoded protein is CASSTEAGGYNEQFF. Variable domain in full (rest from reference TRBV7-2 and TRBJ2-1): GAGVSQSPSNKVTEKGKDVELRCDPISGHTALYWYRQSLGQGLEFLIYFQGNSAPDKSGLPSDRFSAERTGGSVSTLTIQRTQQEDSAVYLCASSTEAGGYNEQFFGPGTRLTVL.

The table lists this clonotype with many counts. The DNA for the CDR3 is TGTGCCAGCAGCCAGGGCGTCGGTGAAAAACTGTTTTTT. Protein sequence: CASSQGVGEKLFF. The chain employs TRBV6-1 and TRBJ1-4, with TRBD1 as a possible D gene (5 bases). The V end was cut by 6 bases, the J end by 7 bases, with 12 bases between. Looked up from germline, CDR1 is MNHNS and CDR2 is SASEGT. The CDR3 spans 13 residues.

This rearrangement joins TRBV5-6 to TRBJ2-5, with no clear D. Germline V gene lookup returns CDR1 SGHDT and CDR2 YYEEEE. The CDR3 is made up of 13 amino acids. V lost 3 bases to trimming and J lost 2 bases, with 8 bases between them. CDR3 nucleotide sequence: TGTGCCAGCAGCTCTCCTACGCAAGAGACCCAGTACTTC. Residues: CASSSPTQETQYF.

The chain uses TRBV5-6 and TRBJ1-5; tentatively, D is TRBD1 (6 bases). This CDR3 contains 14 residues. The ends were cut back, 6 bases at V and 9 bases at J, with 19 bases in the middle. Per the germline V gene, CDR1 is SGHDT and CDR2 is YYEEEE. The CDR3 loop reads CASTRRGSIMPQHF. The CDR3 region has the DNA TGTGCCAGCACCCGGAGGGGGTCAATCATGCCCCAGCATTTT. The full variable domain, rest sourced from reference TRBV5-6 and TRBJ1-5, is DAGVTQSPTHLIKTRGQQVTLRCSPKSGHDTVSWYQQALGQGPQFIFQYYEEEERQRGNFPDRFSGHQFPNYSSELNVNALLLGDSALYLCASTRRGSIMPQHFGDGTRLSIL.

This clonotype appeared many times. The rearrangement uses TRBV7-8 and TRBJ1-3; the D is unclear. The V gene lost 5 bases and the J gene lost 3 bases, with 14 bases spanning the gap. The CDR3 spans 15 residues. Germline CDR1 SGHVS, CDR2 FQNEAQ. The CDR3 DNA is TGTGCCAGCAGCCCCCGGGTCGTGGGTGGAAACACCATATATTTT. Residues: CASSPRVVGGNTIYF.

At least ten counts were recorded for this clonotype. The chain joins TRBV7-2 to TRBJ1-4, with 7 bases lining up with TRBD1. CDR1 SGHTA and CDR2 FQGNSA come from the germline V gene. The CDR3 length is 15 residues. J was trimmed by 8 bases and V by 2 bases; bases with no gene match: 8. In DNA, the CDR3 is TGTGCCAGCAGCTTATTAGGGACAGTACAGGAAAAACTGTTTTTT. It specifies CASSLLGTVQEKLFF. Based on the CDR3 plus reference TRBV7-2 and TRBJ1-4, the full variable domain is GAGVSQSPSNKVTEKGKDVELRCDPISGHTALYWYRQSLGQGLEFLIYFQGNSAPDKSGLPSDRFSAERTGGSVSTLTIQRTQQEDSAVYLCASSLLGTVQEKLFFGSGTQLSVL.

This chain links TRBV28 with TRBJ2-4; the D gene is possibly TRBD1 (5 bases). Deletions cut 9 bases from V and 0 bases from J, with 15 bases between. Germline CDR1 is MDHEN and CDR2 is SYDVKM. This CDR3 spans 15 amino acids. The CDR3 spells CASIDSPLAKNIQYF. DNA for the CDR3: TGTGCCAGTATTGACAGCCCCTTAGCCAAAAACATTCAGTACTTC.

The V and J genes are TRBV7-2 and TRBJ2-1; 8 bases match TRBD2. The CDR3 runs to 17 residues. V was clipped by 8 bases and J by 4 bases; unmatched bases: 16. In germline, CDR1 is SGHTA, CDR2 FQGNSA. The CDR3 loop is CASPPSLLSGVYNEQFF. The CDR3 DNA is TGTGCCAGCCCCCCTTCGTTGCTTAGCGGGGTATACAATGAGCAGTTCTTC.

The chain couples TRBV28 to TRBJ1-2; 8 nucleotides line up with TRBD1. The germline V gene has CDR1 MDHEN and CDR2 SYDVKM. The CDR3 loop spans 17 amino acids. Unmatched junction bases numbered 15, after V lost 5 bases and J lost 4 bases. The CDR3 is CASSPDRGHRGGYGYTF. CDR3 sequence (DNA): TGTGCCAGCAGTCCAGACAGGGGACACAGGGGAGGCTATGGCTACACCTTC.

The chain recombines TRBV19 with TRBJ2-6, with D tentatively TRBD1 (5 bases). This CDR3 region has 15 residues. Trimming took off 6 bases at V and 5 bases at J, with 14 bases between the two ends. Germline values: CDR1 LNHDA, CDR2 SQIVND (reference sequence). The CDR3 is CASSLDSLRANVLTF. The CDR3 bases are TGTGCCAGTAGCCTCGACAGTCTGAGGGCCAACGTCCTGACTTTC.

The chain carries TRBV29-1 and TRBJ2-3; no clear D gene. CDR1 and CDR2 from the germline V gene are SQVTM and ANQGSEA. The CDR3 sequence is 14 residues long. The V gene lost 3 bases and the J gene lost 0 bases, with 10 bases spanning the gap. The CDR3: CSVEVAGSTDTQYF. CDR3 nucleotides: TGCAGCGTTGAGGTTGCAGGTAGCACAGATACGCAGTATTTT.

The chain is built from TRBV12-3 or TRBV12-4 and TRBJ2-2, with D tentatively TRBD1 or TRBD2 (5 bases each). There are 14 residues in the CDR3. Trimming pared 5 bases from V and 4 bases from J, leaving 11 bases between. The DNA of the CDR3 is TGTGCCAGCAGTGGGGGTCCTGGCACCGGGGAGCTGTTTTTT. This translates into CASSGGPGTGELFF.

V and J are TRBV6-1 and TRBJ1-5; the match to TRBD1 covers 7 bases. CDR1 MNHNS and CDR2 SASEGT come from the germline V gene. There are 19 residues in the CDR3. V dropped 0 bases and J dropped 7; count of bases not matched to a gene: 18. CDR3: CASSEAGDSRQTNGQPQHF. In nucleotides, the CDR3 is TGTGCCAGCAGTGAAGCGGGGGACAGCCGCCAGACCAATGGGCAGCCCCAGCATTTT.

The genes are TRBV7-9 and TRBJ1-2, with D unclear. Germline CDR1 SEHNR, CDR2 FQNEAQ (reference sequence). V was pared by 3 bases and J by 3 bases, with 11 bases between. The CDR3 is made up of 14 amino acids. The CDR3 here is CASSFARADYGYTF. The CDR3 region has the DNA TGTGCCAGCAGCTTTGCCAGAGCTGACTATGGCTACACCTTC.

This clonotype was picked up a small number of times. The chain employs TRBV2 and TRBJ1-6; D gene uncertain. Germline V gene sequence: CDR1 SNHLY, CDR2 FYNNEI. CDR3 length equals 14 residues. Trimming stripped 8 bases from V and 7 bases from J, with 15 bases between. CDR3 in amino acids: CASGAPSENSPLHF. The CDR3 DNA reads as TGTGCCAGCGGAGCCCCCTCGGAGAATTCACCCCTCCACTTT.

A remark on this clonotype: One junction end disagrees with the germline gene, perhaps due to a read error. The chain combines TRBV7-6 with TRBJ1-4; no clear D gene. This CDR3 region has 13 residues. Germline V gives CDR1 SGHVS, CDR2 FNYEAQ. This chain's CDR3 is CSRSATGREKMFF. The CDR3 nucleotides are TGTTCCAGAAGCGCAACCGGTCGGGAAAAAATGTTTTTT.

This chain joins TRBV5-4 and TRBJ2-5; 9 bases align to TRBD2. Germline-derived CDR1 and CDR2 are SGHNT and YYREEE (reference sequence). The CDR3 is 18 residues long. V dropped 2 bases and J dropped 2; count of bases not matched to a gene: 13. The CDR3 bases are TGTGCCAGCAGCTTTCAGTTCGTCGGCGGGAGGGGACAAGAGACCCAGTACTTC. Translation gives CASSFQFVGGRGQETQYF.

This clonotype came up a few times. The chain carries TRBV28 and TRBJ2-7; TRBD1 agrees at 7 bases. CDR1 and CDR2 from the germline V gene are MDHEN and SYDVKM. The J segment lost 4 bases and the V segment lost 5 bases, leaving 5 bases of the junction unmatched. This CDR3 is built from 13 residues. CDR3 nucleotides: TGTGCCAGCAGTCAGACAGGGAAGTACGAGCAGTACTTC. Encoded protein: CASSQTGKYEQYF.

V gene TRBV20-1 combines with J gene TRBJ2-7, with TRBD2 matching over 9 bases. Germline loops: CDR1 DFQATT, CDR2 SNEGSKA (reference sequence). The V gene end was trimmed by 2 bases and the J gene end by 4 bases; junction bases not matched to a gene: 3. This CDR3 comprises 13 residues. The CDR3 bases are TGCAGTGCTAGACCTAGCGGGATGTACGAGCAGTACTTC. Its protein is CSARPSGMYEQYF.

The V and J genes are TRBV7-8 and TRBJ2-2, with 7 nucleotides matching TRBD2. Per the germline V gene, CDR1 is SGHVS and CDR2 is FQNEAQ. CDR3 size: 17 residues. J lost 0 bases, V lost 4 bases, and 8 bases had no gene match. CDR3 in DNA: TGTGCCAGCAGCTCTACGGGCGGGGGACCGAACACCGGGGAGCTGTTTTTT. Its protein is CASSSTGGGPNTGELFF.

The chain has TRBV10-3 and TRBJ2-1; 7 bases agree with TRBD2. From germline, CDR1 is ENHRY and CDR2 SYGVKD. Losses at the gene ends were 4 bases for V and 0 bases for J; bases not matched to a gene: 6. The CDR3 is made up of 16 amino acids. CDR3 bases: TGTGCCATCAGTGGACTAGCAGATAGCTCCTACAATGAGCAGTTCTTC. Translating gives CAISGLADSSYNEQFF.

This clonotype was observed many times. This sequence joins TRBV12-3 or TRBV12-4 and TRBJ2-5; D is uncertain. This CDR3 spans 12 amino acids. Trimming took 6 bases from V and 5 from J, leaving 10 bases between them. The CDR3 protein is CASSLSVETQYF. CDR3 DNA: TGTGCCAGCAGCTTAAGTGTGGAGACCCAGTACTTC.

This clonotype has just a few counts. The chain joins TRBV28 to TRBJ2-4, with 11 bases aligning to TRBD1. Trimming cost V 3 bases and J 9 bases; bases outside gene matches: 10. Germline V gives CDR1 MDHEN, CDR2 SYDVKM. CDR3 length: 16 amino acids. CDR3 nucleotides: TGTGCCAGCAGTTTCCGGACAGGGGGCCAGCGTTTCATTCAGTACTTC. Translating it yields CASSFRTGGQRFIQYF.

The DNA of the CDR3 is TGTGCCGCCTCCGACAGGGTAGGGGGCGAGCAGTACTTC. Residues: CAASDRVGGEQYF. The chain combines TRBV25-1 with TRBJ2-7; TRBD1 matches 7 bases. Germline V lookup: CDR1 MGHDK, CDR2 SYGVNS. The trim removed 11 bases at V and 6 bases at J, leaving 13 bases unmatched. This CDR3 region has 13 residues.

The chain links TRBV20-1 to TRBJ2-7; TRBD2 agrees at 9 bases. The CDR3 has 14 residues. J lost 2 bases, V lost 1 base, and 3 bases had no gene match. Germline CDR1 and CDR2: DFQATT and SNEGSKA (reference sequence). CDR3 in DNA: TGCAGTGCTAGAGTAGCGGGGGACCCCTACGAGCAGTACTTC. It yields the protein CSARVAGDPYEQYF.

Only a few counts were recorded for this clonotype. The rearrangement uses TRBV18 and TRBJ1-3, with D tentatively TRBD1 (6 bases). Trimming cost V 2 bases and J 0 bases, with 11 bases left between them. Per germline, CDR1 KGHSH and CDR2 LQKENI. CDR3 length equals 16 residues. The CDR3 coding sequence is TGTGCCAGCTCACCATTACAGGGCAGCTCTGGAAACACCATATATTTT. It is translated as CASSPLQGSSGNTIYF.

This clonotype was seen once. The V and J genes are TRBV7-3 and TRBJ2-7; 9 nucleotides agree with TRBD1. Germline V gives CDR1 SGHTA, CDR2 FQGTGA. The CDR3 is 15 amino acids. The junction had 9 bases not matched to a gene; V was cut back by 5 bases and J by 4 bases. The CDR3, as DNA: TGTGCCAGCAGCCTGGGGGCACAGGGGGCGTACGAGCAGTACTTC. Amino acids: CASSLGAQGAYEQYF.

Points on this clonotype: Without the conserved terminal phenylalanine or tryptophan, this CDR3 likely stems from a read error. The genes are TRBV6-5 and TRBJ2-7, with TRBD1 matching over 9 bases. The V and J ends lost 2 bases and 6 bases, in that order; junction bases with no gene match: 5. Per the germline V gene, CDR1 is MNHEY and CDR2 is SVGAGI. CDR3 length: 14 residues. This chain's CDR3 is CASSYGGTGSEQYL. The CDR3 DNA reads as TGTGCCAGCAGTTACGGGGGGACAGGGAGCGAGCAGTACTTA.